The subject of this entry is one T cell receptor beta chain. Its antigen is not identified. The PCR had 60 Vbeta and 13 Jbeta primers. Sequencing used immunoSEQ multiplex PCR; TCRdb keeps in-frame clones, though not all of them. The table shows more than 65,000 clones, with 74% occurring only once. The data were obtained in a study of cytomegalovirus exposure and HLA in healthy donors. The overall study: Earlier, 100 million to 120 million unique TCR beta sequences were recovered from roughly 170 million T cells by an analysis.

V lost 3 bases, J lost 0 bases, and 3 bases stayed unmatched. Germline V gives CDR1 SGHNT, CDR2 YYREEE (reference sequence). This CDR3 region has 14 residues. Broader study findings: Analyzed later, association rates of TCRs varied across HLA loci, with DRB1 most and HLA-C fewest. Beyond CMV serostatus, there was no information to go on about immune exposure.

Sequenced material: PBMCs. The source is a woman between 50 and 59 years old in good health and CMV-seropositive. The chain combines TRBV5-4 with TRBJ2-7; 7 bases map to TRBD1. CDR3 residues: CASSSRQGSYEQYF. CDR3 DNA: TGTGCCAGCAGCTCTCGACAGGGCTCCTACGAGCAGTACTTC.